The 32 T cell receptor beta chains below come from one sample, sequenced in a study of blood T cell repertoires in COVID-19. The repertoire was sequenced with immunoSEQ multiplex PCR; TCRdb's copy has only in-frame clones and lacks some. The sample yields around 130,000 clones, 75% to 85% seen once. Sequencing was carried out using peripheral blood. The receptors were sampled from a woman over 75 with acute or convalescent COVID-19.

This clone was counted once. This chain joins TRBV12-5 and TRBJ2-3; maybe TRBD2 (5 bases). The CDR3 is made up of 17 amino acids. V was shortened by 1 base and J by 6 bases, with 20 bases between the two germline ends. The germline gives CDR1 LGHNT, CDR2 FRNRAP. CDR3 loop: CASGLGGDLTRTDTQYF. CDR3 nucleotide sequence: TGTGCTAGTGGTTTGGGGGGAGACTTAACAAGGACCGATACGCAGTATTTT.

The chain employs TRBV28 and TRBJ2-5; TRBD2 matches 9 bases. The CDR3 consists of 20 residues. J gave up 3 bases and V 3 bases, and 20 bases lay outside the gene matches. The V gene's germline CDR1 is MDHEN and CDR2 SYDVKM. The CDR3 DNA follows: TGTGCCAGCAGTTTCGTTGGTTGGGCGGGAGGGCCTGGGAGAAAAGAGACCCAGTACTTC. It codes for CASSFVGWAGGPGRKETQYF.

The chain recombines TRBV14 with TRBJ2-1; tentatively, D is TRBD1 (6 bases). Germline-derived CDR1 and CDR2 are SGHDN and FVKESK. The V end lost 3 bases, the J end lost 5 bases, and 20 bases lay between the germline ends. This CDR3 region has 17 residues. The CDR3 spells CASSQVWTVDRHNEQFF. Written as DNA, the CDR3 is TGTGCCAGCAGCCAGGTGTGGACAGTGGACAGACACAATGAGCAGTTCTTC.

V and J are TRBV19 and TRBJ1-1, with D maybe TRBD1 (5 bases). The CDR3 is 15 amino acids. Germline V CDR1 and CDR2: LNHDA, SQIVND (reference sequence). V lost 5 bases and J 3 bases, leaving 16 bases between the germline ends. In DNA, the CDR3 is TGTGCCAGTAGTCCGGGCCCAGGGAGGGACACTGAAGCTTTCTTT. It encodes CASSPGPGRDTEAFF.

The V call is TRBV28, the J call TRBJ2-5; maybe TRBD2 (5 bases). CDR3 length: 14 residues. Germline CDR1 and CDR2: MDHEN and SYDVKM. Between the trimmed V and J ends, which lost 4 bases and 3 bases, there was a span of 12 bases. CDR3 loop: CASSSVTIKETQYF. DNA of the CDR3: TGTGCCAGCAGTTCCGTGACTATCAAAGAGACCCAGTACTTC.

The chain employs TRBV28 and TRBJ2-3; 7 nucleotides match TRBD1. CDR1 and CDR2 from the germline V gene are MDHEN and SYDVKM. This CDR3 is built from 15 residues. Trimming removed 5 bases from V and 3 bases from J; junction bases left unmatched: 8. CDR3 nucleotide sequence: TGTGCCAGCAGTCCACGGACAGGTGGTACAGATACGCAGTATTTT. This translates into CASSPRTGGTDTQYF. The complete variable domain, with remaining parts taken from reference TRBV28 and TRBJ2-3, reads DVKVTQSSRYLVKRTGEKVFLECVQDMDHENMFWYRQDPGLGLRLIYFSYDVKMKEKGDIPEGYSVSREKKERFSLILESASTNQTSMYLCASSPRTGGTDTQYFGPGTRLTVL.

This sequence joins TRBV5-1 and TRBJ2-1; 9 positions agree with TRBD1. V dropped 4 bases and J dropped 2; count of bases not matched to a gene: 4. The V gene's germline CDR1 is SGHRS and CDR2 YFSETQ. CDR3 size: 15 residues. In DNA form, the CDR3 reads TGCGCCAGCAGCCTGGGACAGGGCACCTACAATGAGCAGTTCTTC. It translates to CASSLGQGTYNEQFF.

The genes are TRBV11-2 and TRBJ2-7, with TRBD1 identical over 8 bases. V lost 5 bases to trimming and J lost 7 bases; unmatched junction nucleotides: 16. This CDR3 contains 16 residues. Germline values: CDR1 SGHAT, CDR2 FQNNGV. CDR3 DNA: TGTGCCAGCAGCCCGGGGCGGGCCAGGGGGCATCGGGAGCAGTACTTC. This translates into CASSPGRARGHREQYF.

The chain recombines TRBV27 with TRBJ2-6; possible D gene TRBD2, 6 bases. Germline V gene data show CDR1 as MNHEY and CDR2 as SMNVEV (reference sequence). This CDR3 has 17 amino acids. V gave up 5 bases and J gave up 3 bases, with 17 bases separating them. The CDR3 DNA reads TGTGCCAGCAGTCAACACGGGACTCCTGATGGGGCCAACGTCCTGACTTTC. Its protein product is CASSQHGTPDGANVLTF.

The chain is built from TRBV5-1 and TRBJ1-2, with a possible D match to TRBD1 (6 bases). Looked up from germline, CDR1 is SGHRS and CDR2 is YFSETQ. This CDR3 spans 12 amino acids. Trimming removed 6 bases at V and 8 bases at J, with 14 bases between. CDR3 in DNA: TGCGCCAGCACCGTGGGGGGGCAAGGCTACACCTTC. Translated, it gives CASTVGGQGYTF.

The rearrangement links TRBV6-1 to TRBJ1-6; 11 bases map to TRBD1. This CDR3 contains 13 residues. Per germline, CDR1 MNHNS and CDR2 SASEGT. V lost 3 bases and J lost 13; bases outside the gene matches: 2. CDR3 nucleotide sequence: TGTGCCAGCAGTGACCGGGACAGGGGGCCCCTCCACTTT. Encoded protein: CASSDRDRGPLHF.

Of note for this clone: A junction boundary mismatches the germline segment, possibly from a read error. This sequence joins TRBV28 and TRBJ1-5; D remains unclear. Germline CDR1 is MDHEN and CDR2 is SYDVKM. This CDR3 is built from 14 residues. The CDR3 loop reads CASGFSGRHQPQHF. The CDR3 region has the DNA TGTGCCAGCGGCTTTTCAGGTCGGCATCAACCCCAGCATTTT.

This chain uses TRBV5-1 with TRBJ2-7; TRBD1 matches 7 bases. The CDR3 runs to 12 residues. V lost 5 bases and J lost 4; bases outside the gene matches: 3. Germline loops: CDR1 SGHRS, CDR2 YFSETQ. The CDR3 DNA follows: TGCGCCAGCAGTTACAGGGGATACGAGCAGTACTTC. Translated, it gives CASSYRGYEQYF.

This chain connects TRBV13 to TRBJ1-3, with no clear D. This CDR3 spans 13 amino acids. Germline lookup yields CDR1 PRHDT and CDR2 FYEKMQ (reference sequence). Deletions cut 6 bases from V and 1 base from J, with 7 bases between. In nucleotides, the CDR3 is TGTGCCAGCAGTCCCGGGTCTGGAAACACCATATATTTT. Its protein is CASSPGSGNTIYF.

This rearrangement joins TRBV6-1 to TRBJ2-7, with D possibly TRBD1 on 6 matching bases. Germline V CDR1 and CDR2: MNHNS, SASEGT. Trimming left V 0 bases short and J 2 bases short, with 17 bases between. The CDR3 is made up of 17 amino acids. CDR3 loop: CASSEADWDTIPYEQYF. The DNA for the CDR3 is TGTGCCAGCAGTGAAGCTGACTGGGACACCATCCCCTACGAGCAGTACTTC.

CDR3 DNA sequence: TGTGCCAGCAGCTCATTCCCCACAGGGGGGGCCACTGAAGCTTTCTTT. Translation: CASSSFPTGGATEAFF. V gene TRBV11-2 combines with J gene TRBJ1-1, with 8 bases matching TRBD1. V lost 4 bases, J lost 4 bases, and 11 bases stayed unmatched. Germline V gene data show CDR1 as SGHAT and CDR2 as FQNNGV. This CDR3 is built from 16 residues.

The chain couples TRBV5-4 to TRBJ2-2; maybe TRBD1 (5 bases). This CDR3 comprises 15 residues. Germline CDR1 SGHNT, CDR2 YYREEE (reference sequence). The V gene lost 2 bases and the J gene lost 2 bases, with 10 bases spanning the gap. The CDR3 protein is CASSFSGRNTGELFF. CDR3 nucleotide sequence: TGTGCCAGCAGCTTTTCAGGGCGAAACACCGGGGAGCTGTTTTTT.

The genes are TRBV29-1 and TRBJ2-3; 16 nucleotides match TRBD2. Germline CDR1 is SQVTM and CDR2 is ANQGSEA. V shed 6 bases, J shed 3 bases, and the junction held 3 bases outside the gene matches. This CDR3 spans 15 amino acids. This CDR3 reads CSVVGLAGGTDTQYF. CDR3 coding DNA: TGCAGCGTCGTGGGACTAGCGGGAGGGACAGATACGCAGTATTTT.

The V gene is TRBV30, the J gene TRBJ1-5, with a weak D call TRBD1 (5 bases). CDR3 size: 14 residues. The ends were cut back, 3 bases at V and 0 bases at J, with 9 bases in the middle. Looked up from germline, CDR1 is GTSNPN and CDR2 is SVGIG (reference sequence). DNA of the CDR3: TGTGCCTGGAGGCGGGGGAATAGCAATCAGCCCCAGCATTTT. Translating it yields CAWRRGNSNQPQHF.

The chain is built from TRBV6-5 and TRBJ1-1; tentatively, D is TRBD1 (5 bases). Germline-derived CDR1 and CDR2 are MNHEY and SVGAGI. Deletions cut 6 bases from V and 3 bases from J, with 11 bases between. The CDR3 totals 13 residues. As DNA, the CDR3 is TGTGCCAGCAGACTCAGGGTGGACACTGAAGCTTTCTTT. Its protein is CASRLRVDTEAFF.

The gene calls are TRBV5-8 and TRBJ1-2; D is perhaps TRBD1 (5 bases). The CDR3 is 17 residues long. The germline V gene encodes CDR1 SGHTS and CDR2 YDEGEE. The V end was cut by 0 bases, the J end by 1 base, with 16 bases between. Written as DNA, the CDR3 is TGTGCCAGCAGCTTGGAGTGGCCAGGGAATGTTAACTATGGCTACACCTTC. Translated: CASSLEWPGNVNYGYTF.

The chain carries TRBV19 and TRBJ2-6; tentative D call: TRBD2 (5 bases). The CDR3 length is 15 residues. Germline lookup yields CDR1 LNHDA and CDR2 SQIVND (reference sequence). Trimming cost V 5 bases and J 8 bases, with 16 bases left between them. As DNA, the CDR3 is TGTGCCAGTAGTCCTATGCGGAGGTCGACCAACGTCCTGACTTTC. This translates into CASSPMRRSTNVLTF.

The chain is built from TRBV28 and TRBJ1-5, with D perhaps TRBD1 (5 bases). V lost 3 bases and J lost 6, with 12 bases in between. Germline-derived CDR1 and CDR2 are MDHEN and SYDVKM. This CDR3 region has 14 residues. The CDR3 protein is CASSFATVGQPQHF. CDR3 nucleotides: TGTGCCAGCAGTTTCGCGACAGTCGGTCAGCCCCAGCATTTT.

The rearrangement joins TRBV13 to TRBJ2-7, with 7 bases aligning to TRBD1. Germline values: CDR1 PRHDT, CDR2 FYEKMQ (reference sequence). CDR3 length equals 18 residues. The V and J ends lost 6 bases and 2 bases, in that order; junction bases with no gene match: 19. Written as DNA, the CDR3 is TGTGCCAGCAGTTGGTTCAGTAGAGGGATGGGGACAGCCTACGAGCAGTACTTC. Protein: CASSWFSRGMGTAYEQYF.

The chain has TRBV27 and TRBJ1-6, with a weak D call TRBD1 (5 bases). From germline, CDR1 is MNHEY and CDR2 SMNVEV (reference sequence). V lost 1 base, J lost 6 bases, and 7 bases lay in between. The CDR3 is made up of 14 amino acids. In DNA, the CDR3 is TGTGCCAGCAGTTTATGGGGGGGTAATTCACCCCTCCACTTT. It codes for CASSLWGGNSPLHF.

The CDR3 reads CASSFTGGTEAFF. The DNA of the CDR3 is TGTGCCAGCAGTTTCACAGGGGGCACTGAAGCTTTCTTT. This chain joins TRBV27 and TRBJ1-1; TRBD1 agrees at 8 bases. V lost 3 bases and J lost 4; bases outside the gene matches: 1. CDR1 is MNHEY and CDR2 is SMNVEV in the germline V gene (reference sequence). The CDR3 consists of 13 residues.

CDR3 loop: CASSSGLTQYF. In DNA, the CDR3 is TGTGCCAGCAGCTCGGGGTTGACCCAGTACTTC. This chain links TRBV7-2 with TRBJ2-5; D possibly corresponds to TRBD2 (5 bases). CDR1 SGHTA and CDR2 FQGNSA come from the germline V gene. There are 11 residues in the CDR3. Trimming left V 4 bases short and J 7 bases short, with 7 bases between.

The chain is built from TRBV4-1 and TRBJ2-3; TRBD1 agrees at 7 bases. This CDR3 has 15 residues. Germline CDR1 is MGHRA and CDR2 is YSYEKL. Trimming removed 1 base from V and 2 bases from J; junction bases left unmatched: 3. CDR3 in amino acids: CASSQGTGNTDTQYF. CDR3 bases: TGCGCCAGCAGCCAAGGGACAGGTAACACAGATACGCAGTATTTT.

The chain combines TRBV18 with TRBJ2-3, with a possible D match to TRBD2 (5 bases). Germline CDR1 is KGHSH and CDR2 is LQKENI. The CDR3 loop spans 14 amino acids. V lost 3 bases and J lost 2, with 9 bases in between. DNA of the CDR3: TGTGCCAGCTCACCCCTCGGGGACACAGATACGCAGTATTTT. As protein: CASSPLGDTDTQYF.

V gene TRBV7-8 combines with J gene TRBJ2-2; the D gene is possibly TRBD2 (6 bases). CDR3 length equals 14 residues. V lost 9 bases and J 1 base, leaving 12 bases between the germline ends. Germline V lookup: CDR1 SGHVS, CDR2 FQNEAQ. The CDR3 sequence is CASDSGRNTGELFF. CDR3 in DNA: TGTGCCAGTGATAGCGGAAGGAACACCGGGGAGCTGTTTTTT.

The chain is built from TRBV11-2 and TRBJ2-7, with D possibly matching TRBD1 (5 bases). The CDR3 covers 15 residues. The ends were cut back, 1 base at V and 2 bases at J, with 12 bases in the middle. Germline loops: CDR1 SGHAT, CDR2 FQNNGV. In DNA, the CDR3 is TGTGCCAGCAGCTTAGCTAGGGGCCCCACCTACGAGCAGTACTTC. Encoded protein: CASSLARGPTYEQYF.

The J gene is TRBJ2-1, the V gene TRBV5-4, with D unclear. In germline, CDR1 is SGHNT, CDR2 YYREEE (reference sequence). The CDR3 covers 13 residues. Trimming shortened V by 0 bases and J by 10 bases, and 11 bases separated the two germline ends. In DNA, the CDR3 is TGTGCCAGCAGCTTGGCCCCTACCGAGGAGCAGTTCTTC. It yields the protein CASSLAPTEEQFF.